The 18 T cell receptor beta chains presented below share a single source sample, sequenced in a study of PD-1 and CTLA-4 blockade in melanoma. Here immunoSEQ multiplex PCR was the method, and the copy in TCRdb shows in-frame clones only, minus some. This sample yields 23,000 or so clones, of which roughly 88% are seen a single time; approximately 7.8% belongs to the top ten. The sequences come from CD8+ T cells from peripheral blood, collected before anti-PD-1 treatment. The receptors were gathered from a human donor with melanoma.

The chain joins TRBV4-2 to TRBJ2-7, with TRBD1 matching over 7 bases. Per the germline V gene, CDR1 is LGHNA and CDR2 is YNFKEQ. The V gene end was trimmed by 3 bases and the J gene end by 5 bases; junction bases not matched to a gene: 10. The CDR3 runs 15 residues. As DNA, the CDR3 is TGTGCCAGCAGCCAGAGCGTGACAGGGCGGGACGAGCAGTACTTC. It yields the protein CASSQSVTGRDEQYF.

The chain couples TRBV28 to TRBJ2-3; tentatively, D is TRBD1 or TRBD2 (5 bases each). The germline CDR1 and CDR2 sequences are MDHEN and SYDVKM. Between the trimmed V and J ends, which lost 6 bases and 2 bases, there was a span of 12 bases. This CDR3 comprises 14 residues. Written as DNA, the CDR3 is TGTGCCAGCAGCTCCGACGGGGCCACAGATACGCAGTATTTT. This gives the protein CASSSDGATDTQYF.

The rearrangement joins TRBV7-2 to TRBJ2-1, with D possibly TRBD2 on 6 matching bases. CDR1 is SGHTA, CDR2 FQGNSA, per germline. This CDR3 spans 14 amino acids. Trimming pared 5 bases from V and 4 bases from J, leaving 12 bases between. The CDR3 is CASSPPGLYNEQFF. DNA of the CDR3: TGTGCCAGCAGCCCCCCGGGACTTTACAATGAGCAGTTCTTC.

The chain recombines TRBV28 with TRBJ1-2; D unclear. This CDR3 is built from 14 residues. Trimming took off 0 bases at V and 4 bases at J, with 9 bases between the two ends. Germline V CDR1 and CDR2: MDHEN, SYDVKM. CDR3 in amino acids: CASSLWGISYGYTF. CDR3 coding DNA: TGTGCCAGCAGTTTATGGGGGATTTCCTATGGCTACACCTTC.

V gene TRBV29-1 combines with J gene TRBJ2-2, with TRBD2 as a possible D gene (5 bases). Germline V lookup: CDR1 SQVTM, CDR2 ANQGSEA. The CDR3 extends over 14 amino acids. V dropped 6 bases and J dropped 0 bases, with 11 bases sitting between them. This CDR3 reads CSVEGLSNTGELFF. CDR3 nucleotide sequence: TGCAGCGTCGAGGGTCTCTCGAACACCGGGGAGCTGTTTTTT.

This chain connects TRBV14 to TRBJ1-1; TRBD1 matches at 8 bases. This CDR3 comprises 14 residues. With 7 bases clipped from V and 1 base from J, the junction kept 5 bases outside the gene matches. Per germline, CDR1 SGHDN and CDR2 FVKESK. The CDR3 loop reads CASIPTGANTEAFF. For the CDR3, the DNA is TGTGCCAGCATCCCGACAGGGGCGAACACTGAAGCTTTCTTT.

The CDR3 bases are TGTGCCACCAGTTGGGGGGCGAGTCAGCCCCAGCATTTT. Its translation: CATSWGASQPQHF. J is TRBJ1-5 and V is TRBV24-1; a weak D match, TRBD1 (6 bases). The CDR3 loop spans 13 amino acids. In germline, CDR1 is KGHDR, CDR2 SFDVKD. V gave up 6 bases and J gave up 6 bases, with 11 bases separating them.

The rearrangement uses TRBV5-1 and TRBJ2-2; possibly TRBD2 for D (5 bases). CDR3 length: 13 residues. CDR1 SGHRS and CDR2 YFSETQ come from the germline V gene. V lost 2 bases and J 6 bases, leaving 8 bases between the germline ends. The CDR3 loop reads CASSLPGSGELFF. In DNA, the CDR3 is TGCGCCAGCAGCTTACCGGGGTCCGGGGAGCTGTTTTTT.

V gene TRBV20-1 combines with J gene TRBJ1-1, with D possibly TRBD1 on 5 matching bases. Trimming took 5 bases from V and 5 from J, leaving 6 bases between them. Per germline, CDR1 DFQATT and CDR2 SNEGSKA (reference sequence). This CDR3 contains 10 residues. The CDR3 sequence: CSAWGTEAFF. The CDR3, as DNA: TGCAGTGCTTGGGGGACTGAAGCTTTCTTT.

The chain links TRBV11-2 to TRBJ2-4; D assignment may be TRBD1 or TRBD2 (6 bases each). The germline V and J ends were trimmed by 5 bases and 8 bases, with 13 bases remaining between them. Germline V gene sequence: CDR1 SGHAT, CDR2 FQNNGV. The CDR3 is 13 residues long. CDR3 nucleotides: TGTGCCAGCAGCACCCTGAGGGGGGACATTCAGTACTTC. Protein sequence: CASSTLRGDIQYF. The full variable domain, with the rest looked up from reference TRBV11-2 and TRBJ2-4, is EAGVAQSPRYKIIEKRQSVAFWCNPISGHATLYWYQQILGQGPKLLIQFQNNGVVDDSQLPKDRFSAERLKGVDSTLKIQPAKLEDSAVYLCASSTLRGDIQYFGAGTRLSVL.

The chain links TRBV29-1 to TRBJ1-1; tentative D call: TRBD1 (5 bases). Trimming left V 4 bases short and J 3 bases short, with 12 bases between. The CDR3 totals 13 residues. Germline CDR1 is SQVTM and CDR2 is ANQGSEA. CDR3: CSVGPGEYTEAFF. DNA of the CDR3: TGCAGCGTTGGACCGGGGGAGTACACTGAAGCTTTCTTT.

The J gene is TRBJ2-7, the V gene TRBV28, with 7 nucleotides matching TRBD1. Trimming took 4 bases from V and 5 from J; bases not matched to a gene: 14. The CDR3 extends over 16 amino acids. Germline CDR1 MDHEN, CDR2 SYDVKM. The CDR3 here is CASSYAPPDRAHEQYF. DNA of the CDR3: TGTGCCAGCAGTTACGCCCCTCCTGACAGGGCCCACGAGCAGTACTTC.

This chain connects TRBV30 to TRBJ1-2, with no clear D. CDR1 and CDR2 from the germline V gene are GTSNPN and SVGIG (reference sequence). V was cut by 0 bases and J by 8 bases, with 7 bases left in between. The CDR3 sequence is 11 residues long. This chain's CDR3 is CAWSVGVGYTF. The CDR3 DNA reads TGTGCCTGGAGTGTCGGGGTCGGCTACACCTTC.

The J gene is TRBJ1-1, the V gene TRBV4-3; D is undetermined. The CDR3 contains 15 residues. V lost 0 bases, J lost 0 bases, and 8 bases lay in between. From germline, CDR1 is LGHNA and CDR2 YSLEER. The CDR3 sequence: CASSQEALMNTEAFF. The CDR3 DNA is TGCGCCAGCAGCCAAGAAGCACTGATGAACACTGAAGCTTTCTTT.

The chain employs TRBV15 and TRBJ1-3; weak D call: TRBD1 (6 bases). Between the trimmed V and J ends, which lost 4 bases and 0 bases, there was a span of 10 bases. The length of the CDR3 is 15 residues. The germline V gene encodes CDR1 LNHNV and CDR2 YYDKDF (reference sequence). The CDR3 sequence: CATSTRDTSGNTIYF. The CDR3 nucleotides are TGTGCCACCAGCACTAGGGACACCTCTGGAAACACCATATATTTT.

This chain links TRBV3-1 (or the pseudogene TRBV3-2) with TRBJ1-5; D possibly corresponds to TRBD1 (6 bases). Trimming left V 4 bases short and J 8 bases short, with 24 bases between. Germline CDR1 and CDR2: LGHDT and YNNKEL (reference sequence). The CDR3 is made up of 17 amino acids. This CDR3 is CASSPRPPGDRLEPQHF. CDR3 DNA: TGTGCCAGCAGCCCCCGGCCCCCAGGGGACCGGTTGGAGCCCCAGCATTTT.

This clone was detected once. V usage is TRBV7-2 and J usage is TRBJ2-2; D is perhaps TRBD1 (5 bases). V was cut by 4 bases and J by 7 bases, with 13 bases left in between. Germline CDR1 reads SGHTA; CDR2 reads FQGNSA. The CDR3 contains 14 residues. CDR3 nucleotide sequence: TGTGCCAGCAGCTCCCAGGGCTTGGGCGGGGAGCTGTTTTTT. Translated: CASSSQGLGGELFF.

CDR3 region: CASSLFRSYEQYF. In DNA, the CDR3 is TGTGCCAGCAGTTTATTCAGGTCCTACGAGCAGTACTTC. The gene calls are TRBV28 and TRBJ2-7; no definite D call. Germline V gives CDR1 MDHEN, CDR2 SYDVKM. This CDR3 region has 13 residues. The V end was cut by 1 base, the J end by 1 base, with 5 bases between.